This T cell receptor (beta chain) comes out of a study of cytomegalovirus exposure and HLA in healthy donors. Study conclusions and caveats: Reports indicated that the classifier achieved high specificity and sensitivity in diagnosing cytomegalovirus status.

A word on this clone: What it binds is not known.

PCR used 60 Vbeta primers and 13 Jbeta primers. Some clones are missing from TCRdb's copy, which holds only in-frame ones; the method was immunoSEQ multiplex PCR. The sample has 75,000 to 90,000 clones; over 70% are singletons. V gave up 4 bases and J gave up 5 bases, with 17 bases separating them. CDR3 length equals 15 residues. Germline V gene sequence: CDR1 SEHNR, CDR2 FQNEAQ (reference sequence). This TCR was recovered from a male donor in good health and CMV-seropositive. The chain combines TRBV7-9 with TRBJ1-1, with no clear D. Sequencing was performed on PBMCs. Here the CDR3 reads CASSSSWEAETEAFF. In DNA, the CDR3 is TGTGCCAGCAGCTCGAGCTGGGAGGCTGAGACTGAAGCTTTCTTT.